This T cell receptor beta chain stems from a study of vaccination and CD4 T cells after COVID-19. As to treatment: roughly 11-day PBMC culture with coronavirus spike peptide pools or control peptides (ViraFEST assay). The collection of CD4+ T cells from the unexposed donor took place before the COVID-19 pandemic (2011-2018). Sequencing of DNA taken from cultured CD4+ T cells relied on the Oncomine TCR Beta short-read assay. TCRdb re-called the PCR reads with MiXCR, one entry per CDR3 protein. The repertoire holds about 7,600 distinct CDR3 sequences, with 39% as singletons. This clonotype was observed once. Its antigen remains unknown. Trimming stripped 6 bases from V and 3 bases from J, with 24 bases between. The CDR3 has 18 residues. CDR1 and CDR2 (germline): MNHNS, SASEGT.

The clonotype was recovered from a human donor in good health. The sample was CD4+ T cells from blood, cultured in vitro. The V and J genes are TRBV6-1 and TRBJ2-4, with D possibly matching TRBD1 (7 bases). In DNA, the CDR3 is TGTGCCAGCAGGGGGACAGCAGGGGAGCAGGGGGGCAAAAACATTCAGTACTTC. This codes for CASRGTAGEQGGKNIQYF.